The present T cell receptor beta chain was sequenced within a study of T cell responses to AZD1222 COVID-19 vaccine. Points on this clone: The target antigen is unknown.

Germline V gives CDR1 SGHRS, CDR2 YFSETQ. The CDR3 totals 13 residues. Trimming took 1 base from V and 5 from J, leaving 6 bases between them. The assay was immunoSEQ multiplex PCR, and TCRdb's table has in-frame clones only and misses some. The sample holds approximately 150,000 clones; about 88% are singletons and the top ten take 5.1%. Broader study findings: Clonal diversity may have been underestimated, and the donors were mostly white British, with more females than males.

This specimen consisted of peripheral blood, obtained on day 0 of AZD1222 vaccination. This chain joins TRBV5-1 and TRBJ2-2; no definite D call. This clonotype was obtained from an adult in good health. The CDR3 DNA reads TGCGCCAGCAGCTTGACAGAGACCGGGGAGCTGTTTTTT. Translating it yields CASSLTETGELFF.